Included here is one T cell receptor (beta chain) sequence, with context. The antigen is not known. This sample includes further DNA sequences coding for the same CDR3. Positive CCR7 selection of CD45RO-negative cells yielded the naive CD8 cells, and terminally differentiated effector memory CD45RA+ cells were excluded. Germline V lookup: CDR1 SGHAT, CDR2 FQNNGV. V lost 1 base, J lost 8 bases, and 6 bases lay in between. The CDR3 sequence is 12 residues long. The sample originates from a study of shared clonotypes between healthy human individuals. Across the study: Donors had three CD4 naive, three CD4 memory, two CD8 naive and one CD8 memory plate apiece.

Repertoires were generated with immunoSEQ multiplex PCR, while TCRdb's copy carries only in-frame clones and drops some. The sample contains roughly 1,800,000 clones, less than 95% of which appear only once. Overall study findings and caveats: Shared across a handful of donors were 4% to 5% of the naive CD4 clonotypes.

The source of this sequence is a young man in good health. The V call is TRBV11-2, the J call TRBJ2-1; no clear D gene. The specimen was naive CD8+ T cells sorted from blood. The CDR3: CASSLAGDEQFF. In DNA form, the CDR3 reads TGTGCCAGCAGCTTAGCTGGGGATGAGCAGTTCTTC.